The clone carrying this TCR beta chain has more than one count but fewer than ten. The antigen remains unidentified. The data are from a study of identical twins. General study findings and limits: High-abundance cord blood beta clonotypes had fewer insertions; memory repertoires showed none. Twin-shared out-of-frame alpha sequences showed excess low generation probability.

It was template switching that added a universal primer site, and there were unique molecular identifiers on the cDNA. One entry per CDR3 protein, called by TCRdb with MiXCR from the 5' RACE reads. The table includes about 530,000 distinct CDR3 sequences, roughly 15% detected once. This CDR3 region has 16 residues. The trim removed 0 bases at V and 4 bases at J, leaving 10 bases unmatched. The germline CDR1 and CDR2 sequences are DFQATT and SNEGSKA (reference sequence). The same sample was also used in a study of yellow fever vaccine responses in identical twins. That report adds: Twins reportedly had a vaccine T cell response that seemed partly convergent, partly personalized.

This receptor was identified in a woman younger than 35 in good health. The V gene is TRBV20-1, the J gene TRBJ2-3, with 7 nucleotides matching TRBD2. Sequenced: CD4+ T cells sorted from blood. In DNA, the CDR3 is TGCAGTGCTAGAGATACAGGACTAGTCAGGGCAGATACGCAGTATTTT. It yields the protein CSARDTGLVRADTQYF.